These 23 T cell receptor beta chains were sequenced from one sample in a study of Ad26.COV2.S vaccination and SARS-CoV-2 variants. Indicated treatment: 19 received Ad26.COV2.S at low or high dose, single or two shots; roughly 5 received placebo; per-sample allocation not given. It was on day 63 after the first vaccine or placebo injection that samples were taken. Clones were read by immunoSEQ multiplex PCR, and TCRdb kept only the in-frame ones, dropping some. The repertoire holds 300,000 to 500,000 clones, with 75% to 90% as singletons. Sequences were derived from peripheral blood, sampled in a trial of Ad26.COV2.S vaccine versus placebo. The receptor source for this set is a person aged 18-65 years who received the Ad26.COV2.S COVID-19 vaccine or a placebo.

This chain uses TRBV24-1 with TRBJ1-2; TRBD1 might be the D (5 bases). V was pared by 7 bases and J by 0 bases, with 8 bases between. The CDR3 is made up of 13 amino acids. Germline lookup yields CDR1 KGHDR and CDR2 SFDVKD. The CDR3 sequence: CATSRGANYGYTF. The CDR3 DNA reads TGTGCCACCAGCCGGGGGGCTAACTATGGCTACACCTTC.

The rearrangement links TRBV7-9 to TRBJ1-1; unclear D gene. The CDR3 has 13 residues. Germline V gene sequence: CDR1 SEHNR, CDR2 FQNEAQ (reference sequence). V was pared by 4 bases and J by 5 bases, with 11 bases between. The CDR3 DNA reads TGTGCCAGCAGCTCTCGTCTGGGGACTGAAGCTTTCTTT. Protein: CASSSRLGTEAFF.

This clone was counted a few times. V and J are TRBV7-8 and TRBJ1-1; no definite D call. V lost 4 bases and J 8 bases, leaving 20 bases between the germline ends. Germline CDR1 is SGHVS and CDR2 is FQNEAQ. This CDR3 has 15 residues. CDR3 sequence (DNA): TGTGCCAGCAGCTCCCTCCTGGGATACAGAGGGGAAGCTTTCTTT. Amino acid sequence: CASSSLLGYRGEAFF.

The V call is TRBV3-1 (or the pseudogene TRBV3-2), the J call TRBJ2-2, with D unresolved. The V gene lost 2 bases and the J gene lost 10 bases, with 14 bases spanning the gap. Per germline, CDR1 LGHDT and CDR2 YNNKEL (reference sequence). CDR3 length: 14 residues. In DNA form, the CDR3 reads TGTGCCAGCAGCCAAAACTGGGGTGTAGCGGAGCTGTTTTTT. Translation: CASSQNWGVAELFF.

The DNA of the CDR3 is TGTGCCAGCAGCTTTGTTAGGGGGCTCTACCCCTCGGCCCAAAAACTGTTTTTT. This codes for CASSFVRGLYPSAQKLFF. The chain employs TRBV7-9 and TRBJ1-4; 7 nucleotides line up with TRBD1. CDR1 and CDR2 from the germline V gene are SEHNR and FQNEAQ (reference sequence). The CDR3 contains 18 residues. After removal of 3 bases from V and 9 bases from J, the junction contained 19 bases not matched to a gene.

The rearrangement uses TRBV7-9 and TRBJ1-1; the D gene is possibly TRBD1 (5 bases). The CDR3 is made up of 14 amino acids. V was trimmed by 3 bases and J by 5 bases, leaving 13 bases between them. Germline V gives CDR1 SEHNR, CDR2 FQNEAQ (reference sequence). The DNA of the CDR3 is TGTGCCAGCAGCTTGGAGATCAGGGAGACTGAAGCTTTCTTT. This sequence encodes CASSLEIRETEAFF. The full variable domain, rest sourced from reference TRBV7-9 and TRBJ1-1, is DTGVSQNPRHKITKRGQNVTFRCDPISEHNRLYWYRQTLGQGPEFLTYFQNEAQLEKSRLLSDRFSAERPKGSFSTLEIQRTEQGDSAMYLCASSLEIRETEAFFGQGTRLTVV.

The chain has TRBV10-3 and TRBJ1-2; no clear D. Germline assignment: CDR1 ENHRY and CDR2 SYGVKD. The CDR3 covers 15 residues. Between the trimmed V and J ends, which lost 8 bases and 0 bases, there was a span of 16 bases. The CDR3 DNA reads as TGTGCCATCTCCACGGGTGACACCGCTAACTATGGCTACACCTTC. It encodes CAISTGDTANYGYTF.

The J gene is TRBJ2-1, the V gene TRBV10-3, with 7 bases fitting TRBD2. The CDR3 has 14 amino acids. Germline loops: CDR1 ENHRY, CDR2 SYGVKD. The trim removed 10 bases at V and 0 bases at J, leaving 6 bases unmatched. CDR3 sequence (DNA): TGTGCCACTGGGGGGGAGACCTCCTACAATGAGCAGTTCTTC. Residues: CATGGETSYNEQFF.

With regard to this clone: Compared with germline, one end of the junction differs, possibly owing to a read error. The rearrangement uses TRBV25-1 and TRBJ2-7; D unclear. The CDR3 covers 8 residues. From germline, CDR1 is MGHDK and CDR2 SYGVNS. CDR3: CASVRSSF. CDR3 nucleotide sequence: TGTGCCAGCGTACGATCTAGCTTC.

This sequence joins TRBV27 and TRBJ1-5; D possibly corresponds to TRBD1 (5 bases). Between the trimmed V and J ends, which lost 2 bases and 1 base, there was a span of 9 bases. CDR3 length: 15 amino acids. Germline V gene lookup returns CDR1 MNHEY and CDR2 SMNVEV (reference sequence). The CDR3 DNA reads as TGTGCCAGCAGTTTAGCAGGGAACAGCAATCAGCCCCAGCATTTT. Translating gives CASSLAGNSNQPQHF.

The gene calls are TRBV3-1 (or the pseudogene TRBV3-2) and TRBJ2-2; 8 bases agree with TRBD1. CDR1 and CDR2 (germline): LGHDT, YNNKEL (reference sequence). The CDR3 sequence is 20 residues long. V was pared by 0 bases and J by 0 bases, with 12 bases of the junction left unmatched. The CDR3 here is CASSQDGYGTGPSNTGELFF. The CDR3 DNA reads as TGTGCCAGCAGCCAAGATGGTTACGGGACAGGCCCTTCGAACACCGGGGAGCTGTTTTTT.

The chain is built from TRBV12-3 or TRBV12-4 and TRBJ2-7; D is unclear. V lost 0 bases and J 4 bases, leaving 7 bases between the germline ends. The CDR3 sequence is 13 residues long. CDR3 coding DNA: TGTGCCAGCAGTTTAGCCTTAAGGTACGAGCAGTACTTC. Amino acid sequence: CASSLALRYEQYF.

The CDR3 spells CASSKTDGAEAFF. CDR3 nucleotide sequence: TGTGCCAGCTCCAAGACAGATGGCGCTGAAGCTTTCTTT. The chain uses TRBV18 and TRBJ1-1, with D possibly TRBD1 on 5 matching bases. Germline lookup yields CDR1 KGHSH and CDR2 LQKENI. The germline V and J ends were trimmed by 6 bases and 6 bases, with 14 bases remaining between them. The CDR3 contains 13 residues.

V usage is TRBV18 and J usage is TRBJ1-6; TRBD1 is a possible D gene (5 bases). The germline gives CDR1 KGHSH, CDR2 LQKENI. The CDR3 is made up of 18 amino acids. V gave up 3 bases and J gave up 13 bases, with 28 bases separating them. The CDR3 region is CASSPALRLGSGAYPLHF. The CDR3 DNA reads TGTGCCAGCTCACCGGCCCTGCGTCTGGGATCTGGGGCGTATCCCCTCCACTTT.

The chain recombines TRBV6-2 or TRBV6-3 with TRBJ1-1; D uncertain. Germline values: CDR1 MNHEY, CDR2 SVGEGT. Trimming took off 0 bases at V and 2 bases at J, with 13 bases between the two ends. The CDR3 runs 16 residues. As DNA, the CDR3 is TGTGCCAGCAGTTACTCGCGTCAAGCAGGAAACACTGAAGCTTTCTTT. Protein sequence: CASSYSRQAGNTEAFF.

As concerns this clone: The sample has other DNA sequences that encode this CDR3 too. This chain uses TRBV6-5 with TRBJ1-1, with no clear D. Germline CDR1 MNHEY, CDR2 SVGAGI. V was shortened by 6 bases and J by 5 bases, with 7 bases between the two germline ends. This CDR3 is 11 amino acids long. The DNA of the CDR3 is TGTGCCAGCAGCTTGGGGACTGAAGCTTTCTTT. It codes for CASSLGTEAFF.

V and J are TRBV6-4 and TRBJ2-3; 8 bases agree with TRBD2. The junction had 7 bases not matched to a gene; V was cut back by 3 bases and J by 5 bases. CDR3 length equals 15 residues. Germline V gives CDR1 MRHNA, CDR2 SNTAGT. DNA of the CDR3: TGTGCCAGCAGTGAAGCAGCGGGGGAGGAAGATACGCAGTATTTT. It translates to CASSEAAGEEDTQYF.

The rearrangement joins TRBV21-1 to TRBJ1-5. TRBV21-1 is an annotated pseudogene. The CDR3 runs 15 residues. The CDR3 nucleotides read TGTGCCAGCGGGGCTGAGGGCAGGATGAATCAGCCCCAGCATTTT. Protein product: CASGAEGRMNQPQHF.

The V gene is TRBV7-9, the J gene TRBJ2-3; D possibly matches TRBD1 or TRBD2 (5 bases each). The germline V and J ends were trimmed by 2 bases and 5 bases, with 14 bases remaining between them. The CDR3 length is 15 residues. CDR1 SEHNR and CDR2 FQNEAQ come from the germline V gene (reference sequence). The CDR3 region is CASSLLQGGGDTQYF. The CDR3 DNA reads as TGTGCCAGCAGCTTACTCCAGGGTGGAGGAGATACGCAGTATTTT.

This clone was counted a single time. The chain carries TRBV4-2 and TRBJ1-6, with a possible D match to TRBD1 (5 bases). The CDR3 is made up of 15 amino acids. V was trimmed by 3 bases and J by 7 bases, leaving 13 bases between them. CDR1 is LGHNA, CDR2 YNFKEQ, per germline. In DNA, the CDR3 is TGTGCCAGCAGCCAGGACCGGGACGGGAATTCACCCCTCCACTTT. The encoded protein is CASSQDRDGNSPLHF.

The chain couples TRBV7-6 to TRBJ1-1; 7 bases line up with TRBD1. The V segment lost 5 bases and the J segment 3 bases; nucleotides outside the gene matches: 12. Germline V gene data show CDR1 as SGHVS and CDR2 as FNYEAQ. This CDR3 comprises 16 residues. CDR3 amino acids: CASSLVATGDYTEAFF. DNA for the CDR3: TGTGCCAGCAGCCTCGTCGCCACAGGGGACTACACTGAAGCTTTCTTT.

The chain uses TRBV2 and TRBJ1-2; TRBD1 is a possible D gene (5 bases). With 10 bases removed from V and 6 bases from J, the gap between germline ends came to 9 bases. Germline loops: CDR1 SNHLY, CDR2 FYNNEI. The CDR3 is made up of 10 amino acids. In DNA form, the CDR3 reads TGTGCCACCAAGGGGCATGGCTACACCTTC. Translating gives CATKGHGYTF.

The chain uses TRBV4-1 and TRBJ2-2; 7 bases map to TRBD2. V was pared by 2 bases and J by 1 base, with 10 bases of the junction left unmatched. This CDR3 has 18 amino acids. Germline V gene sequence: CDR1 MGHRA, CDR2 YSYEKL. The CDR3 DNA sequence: TGCGCCAGCAGCCAACATTTGAGGAGGACTAGGAACACCGGGGAGCTGTTTTTT. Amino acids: CASSQHLRRTRNTGELFF.